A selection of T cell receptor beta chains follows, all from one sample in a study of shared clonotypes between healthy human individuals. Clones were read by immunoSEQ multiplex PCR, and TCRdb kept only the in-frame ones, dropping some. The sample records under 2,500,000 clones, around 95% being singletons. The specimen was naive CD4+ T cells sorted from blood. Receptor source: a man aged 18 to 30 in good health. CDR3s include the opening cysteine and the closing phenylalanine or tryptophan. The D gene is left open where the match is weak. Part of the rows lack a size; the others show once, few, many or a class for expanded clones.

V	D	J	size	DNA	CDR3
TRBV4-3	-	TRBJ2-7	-	TGCGCCAGCAGCCAATTTCCGACCTACGAGCAGTACTTC	CASSQFPTYEQYF
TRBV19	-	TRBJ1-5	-	TGTGCCAGTAGTATAGACCAGGTCTATCAGCCCCAGCATTTT	CASSIDQVYQPQHF
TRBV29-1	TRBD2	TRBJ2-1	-	TGCAGCGTTATTAGGGCTAGCGGGAGGGACAATGAGCAGTTCTTC	CSVIRASGRDNEQFF
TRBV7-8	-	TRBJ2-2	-	TGTGCCAGCAGCTGGGGTACCGGGGAGCTGTTTTTT	CASSWGTGELFF
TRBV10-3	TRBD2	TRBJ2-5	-	TGTGCCATCAGTGAGTCGAGCGGGAGTGTGGAGACCCAGTACTTC	CAISESSGSVETQYF
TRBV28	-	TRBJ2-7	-	TGTGCCAGCACCGCAACTAAGCAGATCCACTACGAGCAGTACTTC	CASTATKQIHYEQYF
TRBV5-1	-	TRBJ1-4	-	TGCGCCAGCAGCTTGGGAGGGGCAGAAAAACTGTTTTTT	CASSLGGAEKLFF
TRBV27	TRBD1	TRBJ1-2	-	TGTGCCAGCAGTTACAGGGGTTCTAACTATGGCTACACCTTC	CASSYRGSNYGYTF
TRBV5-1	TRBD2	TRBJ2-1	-	TGCGCCAGCACCAGCGGGAGCTCCTACAATGAGCAGTTCTTC	CASTSGSSYNEQFF
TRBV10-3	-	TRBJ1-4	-	TGTGCCATCAGTGCATTGCCGACTAATGAAAAACTGTTTTTT	CAISALPTNEKLFF
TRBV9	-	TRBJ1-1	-	TGTGCCAGCAGCGACCGATACGGGAACACTGAAGCTTTCTTT	CASSDRYGNTEAFF
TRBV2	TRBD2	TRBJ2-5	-	TGTGCCAGCACCCAACTAGCGGGGACCCAGTACTTC	CASTQLAGTQYF
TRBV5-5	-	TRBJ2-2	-	TGTGCCAGCAGCTTGGTGGCAGTCGGGGAGCTGTTTTTT	CASSLVAVGELFF
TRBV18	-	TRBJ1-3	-	TGTGCCAGCTCACCACGAAACCCCCTGAGCTCTGGAAACACCATATATTTT	CASSPRNPLSSGNTIYF
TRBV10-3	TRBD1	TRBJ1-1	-	TGTGCCATCAGTGAGACAGGGGGCTCTGAAGCTTTCTTT	CAISETGGSEAFF
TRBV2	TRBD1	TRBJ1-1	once	TGTGCCAGCAGTATAGGGACAGGGGGGGTGCGGGCTGAAGCTTTCTTT	CASSIGTGGVRAEAFF
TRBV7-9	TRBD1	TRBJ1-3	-	TGTGCCAGCAGCATAAGGACAGGGAGCTCTGGAAACACCATATATTTT	CASSIRTGSSGNTIYF
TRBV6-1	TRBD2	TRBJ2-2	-	TGTGCCAGCAGTTGGACTAGCGCGGCCACCGGGGAGCTGTTTTTT	CASSWTSAATGELFF
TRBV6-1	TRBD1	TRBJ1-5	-	TGTGCCAGCAGCCCCAACAGGGGCATTCAGCCCCAGCATTTT	CASSPNRGIQPQHF
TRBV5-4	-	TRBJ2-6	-	TGTGCCAGCAGCTTGCGAACCTTAACCGGGGCCAACGTCCTGACTTTC	CASSLRTLTGANVLTF
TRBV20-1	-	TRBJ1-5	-	TGCAGGGGCCAGCCCCAGCATTTT	CRGQPQHF
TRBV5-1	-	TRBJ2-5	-	TGCGCCAGCAGCTTGGCCGGAGGGACACAAGAGACCCAGTACTTC	CASSLAGGTQETQYF
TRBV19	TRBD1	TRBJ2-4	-	TGTGCCAGTAGCGAGACAGGGCTAGCCAAAAACATTCAGTACTTC	CASSETGLAKNIQYF
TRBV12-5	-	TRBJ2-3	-	TGTGCTAGTGGTGGGGACCGCCCGTCGGCTAGCACAGATACGCAGTATTTT	CASGGDRPSASTDTQYF
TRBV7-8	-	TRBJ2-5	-	TGTGCCAGCAGCTCAACCCTCAACAGGGTTGAGACCCAGTACTTC	CASSSTLNRVETQYF
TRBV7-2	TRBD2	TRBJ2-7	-	TGTGCCAGCAGCAACCTAGCGGGAGTTTCCTACGAGCAGTACTTC	CASSNLAGVSYEQYF
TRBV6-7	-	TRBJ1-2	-	TGTGCCAGCAGCCCGGGAGCGGGCTTC	CASSPGAGF